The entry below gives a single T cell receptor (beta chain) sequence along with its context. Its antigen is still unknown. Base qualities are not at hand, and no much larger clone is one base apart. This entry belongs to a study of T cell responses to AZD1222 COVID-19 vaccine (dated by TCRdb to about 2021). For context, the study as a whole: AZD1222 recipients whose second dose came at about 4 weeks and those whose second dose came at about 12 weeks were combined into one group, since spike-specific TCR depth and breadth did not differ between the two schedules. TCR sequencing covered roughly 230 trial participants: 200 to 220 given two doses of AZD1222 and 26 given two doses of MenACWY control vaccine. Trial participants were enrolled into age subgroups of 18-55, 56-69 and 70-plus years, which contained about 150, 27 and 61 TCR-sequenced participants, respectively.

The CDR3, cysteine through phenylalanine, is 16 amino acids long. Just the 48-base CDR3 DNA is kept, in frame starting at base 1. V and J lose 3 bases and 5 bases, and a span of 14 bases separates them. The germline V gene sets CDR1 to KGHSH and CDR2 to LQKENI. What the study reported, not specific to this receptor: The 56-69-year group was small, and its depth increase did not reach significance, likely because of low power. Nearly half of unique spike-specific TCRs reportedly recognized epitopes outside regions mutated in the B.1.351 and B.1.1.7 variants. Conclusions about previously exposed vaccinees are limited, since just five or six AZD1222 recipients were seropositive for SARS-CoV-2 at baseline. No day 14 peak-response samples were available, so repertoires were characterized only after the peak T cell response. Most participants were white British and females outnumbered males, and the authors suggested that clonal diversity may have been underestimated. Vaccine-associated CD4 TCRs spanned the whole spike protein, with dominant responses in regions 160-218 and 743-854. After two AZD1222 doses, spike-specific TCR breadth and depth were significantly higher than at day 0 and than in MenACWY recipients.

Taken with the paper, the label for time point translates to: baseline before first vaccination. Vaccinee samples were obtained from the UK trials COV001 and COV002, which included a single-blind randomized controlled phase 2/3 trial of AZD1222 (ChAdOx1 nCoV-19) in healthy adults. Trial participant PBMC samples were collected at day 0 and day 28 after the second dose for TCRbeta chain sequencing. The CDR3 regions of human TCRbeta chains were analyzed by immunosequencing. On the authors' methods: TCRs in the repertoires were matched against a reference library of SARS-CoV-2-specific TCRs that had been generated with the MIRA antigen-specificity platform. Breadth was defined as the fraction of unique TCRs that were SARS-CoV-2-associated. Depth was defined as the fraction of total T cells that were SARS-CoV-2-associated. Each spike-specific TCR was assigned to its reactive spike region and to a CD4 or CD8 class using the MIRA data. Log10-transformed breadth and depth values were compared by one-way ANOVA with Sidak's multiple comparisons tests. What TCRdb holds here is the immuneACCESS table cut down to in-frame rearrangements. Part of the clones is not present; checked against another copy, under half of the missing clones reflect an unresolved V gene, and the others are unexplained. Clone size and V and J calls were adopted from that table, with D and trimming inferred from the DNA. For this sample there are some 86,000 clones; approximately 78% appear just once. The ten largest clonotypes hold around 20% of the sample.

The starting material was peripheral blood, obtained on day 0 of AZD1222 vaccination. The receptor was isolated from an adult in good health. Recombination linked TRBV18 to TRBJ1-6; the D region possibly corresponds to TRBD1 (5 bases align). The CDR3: CASSPYNQGHNSPLHF. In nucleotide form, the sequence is TGTGCCAGCTCACCCTATAATCAGGGTCATAATTCACCCCTCCACTTT.